The rows below give T cell receptor beta chains drawn from one sample of a study of blood T cell repertoires in COVID-19. Sequencing used immunoSEQ multiplex PCR; TCRdb keeps in-frame clones, though not all of them. The data show about 100,000 clones, roughly 92% seen once. The sample consisted of peripheral blood. These TCRs come from a man over 45 with active COVID-19. CDR3s include the opening cysteine and the closing phenylalanine or tryptophan. The D gene is left open where the match is weak. For some rows the clone size is stated as once, few or many, or as a class when expanded; others skip it.

D	J	V	size	CDR3	DNA
TRBD1	TRBJ2-5	TRBV19	once	CASSTQDRGKETQYF	TGTGCCAGTAGTACTCAGGACAGGGGGAAAGAGACCCAGTACTTC
TRBD2	TRBJ2-1	TRBV18	NA	CASSPPLAGGVYNEQFF	TGTGCCAGCTCACCACCTCTAGCGGGAGGGGTATACAATGAGCAGTTCTTC
NA	TRBJ2-1	TRBV24-1	NA	CATRLHNEQFF	TGTGCCACTAGACTCCACAATGAGCAGTTCTTC
NA	TRBJ2-2	TRBV9	NA	CASSVGAGRTNTGELFF	TGTGCCAGCAGCGTAGGGGCGGGACGGACGAACACCGGGGAGCTGTTTTTT
TRBD1	TRBJ1-2	TRBV7-3	once	CASSLTGGARDGYTF	TGTGCCAGCAGCTTGACAGGGGGCGCAAGGGATGGCTACACCTTC
NA	TRBJ2-3	TRBV7-9	NA	CASSPRYTQYF	TGTGCCAGCAGCCCCCGGTATACGCAGTATTTT
TRBD1	TRBJ2-7	TRBV2	NA	CASSNPGQGGYEQYF	TGTGCCAGCAGTAACCCCGGACAGGGTGGGTACGAGCAGTACTTC
NA	TRBJ1-1	TRBV30	NA	CAWTEARLGTEAFF	TGTGCCTGGACCGAGGCCCGGCTGGGCACTGAAGCTTTCTTT
NA	TRBJ1-6	TRBV11-2	NA	CASSLFILRGSYNSPLHF	TGTGCCAGCAGCTTGTTTATACTGAGAGGCTCCTATAATTCACCCCTCCACTTT
TRBD2	TRBJ2-7	TRBV5-1	NA	CASSLEGLAGAEEQYF	TGCGCCAGCAGCTTGGAAGGACTAGCGGGAGCGGAAGAGCAGTACTTC
NA	TRBJ2-3	TRBV7-9	NA	CASSLAGSTDTQYF	TGTGCCAGCAGCTTGGCGGGGAGCACAGATACGCAGTATTTT
NA	TRBJ2-7	TRBV2	NA	CASSYNYEQYF	TGTGCCAGCAGTTACAACTACGAGCAGTACTTC
NA	TRBJ1-2	TRBV5-1	NA	CASSLAAGSALGTTPSYYGYTF	TGCGCCAGCAGCTTGGCCGCGGGGTCGGCCCTAGGGACTACCCCCTCTTATTATGGCTACACCTTC
NA	TRBJ2-6	TRBV5-1	NA	CASSLDISGANVLTF	TGCGCCAGCAGCTTGGATATCTCTGGGGCCAACGTCCTGACTTTC
TRBD2	TRBJ2-3	TRBV6-5	NA	CASSFSVAGVTDTQYF	TGTGCCAGCAGTTTTTCCGTAGCGGGGGTCACAGATACGCAGTATTTT
NA	TRBJ2-2	TRBV19	NA	CASTSQGRGTGELFF	TGTGCCAGTACTTCCCAGGGGAGAGGGACCGGGGAGCTGTTTTTT
TRBD1	TRBJ1-2	TRBV28	NA	CASSGGDRGNYGYTF	TGTGCCAGCAGTGGGGGGGACAGGGGAAACTATGGCTACACCTTC
NA	TRBJ1-5	TRBV28	NA	CASSPRPYQPQHF	TGTGCCAGCAGTCCCCGTCCTTATCAGCCCCAGCATTTT
TRBD1	TRBJ2-3	TRBV5-4	NA	CASSLTGTGEDTQYF	TGTGCCAGCAGCTTAACCGGGACAGGGGAGGATACGCAGTATTTT
TRBD2	TRBJ2-2	TRBV20-1	NA	CSARGLAGGGELFF	TGCAGTGCTCGTGGACTAGCGGGAGGTGGGGAGCTGTTTTTT
NA	TRBJ1-2	TRBV5-6	NA	CASIEEGVGGYGYTF	TGTGCCAGCATCGAAGAGGGGGTTGGCGGCTATGGCTACACCTTC
TRBD2	TRBJ2-5	TRBV28	NA	CASRKGLAGAETQYF	TGTGCCAGCAGGAAGGGACTAGCGGGAGCAGAGACCCAGTACTTC
TRBD1	TRBJ1-2	TRBV28	NA	CASSLTTGNYGYTF	TGTGCCAGCAGTCTGACGACAGGGAACTATGGCTACACCTTC
TRBD1	TRBJ1-3	TRBV10-3	NA	CAISNRQGYSGNTIYF	TGTGCCATCAGCAACCGACAGGGGTACTCTGGAAACACCATATATTTT
NA	TRBJ2-3	TRBV27	NA	CASTGGQSPSTDTQYF	TGTGCCAGCACCGGCGGACAGTCGCCTTCCACAGATACGCAGTATTTT
TRBD1	TRBJ1-5	TRBV28	NA	CASRGGPGGHQPQHF	TGTGCCAGCAGGGGGGGACCAGGGGGCCATCAGCCCCAGCATTTT
TRBD1	TRBJ2-2	TRBV3-1/TRBV3-2	NA	CASSQRQGGTGELFF	TGTGCCAGCAGCCAGCGACAGGGGGGCACCGGGGAGCTGTTTTTT